This TCR beta chain comes out of a study of yellow fever vaccine responses in identical twins. Points from the study as a whole: Reportedly, the response of twins' T cells to the vaccine seemed partly convergent, partly personalized.

As for this clonotype: Its target is unknown.

A single record per CDR3 protein comes from TCRdb applying MiXCR to the RT-PCR reads. This table has around 4,300 distinct CDR3 sequences, about 76% appearing once. Losses at the gene ends were 8 bases for V and 5 bases for J; bases not matched to a gene: 9. The CDR3 extends over 12 amino acids. Germline V lookup: CDR1 SQVTM, CDR2 ANQGSEA. Sequencing used T cells from blood (PBMCs), unsorted or a sorted subset (not recorded which), obtained before or after yellow fever vaccination (not recorded which). This clonotype was sampled from a woman aged 18-29 years who received the yellow fever vaccine. This chain connects TRBV29-1 to TRBJ2-7; 7 bases line up with TRBD2. In DNA form, the CDR3 reads TGCAGCCTGGAGAGGGAGGGTCACGAGCAGTACTTC. Translation: CSLEREGHEQYF.